This T cell receptor (beta chain) was found in a study of OX40 agonist ivuxolimab in advanced cancers. In the study overall: The dose-escalation group included hepatocellular carcinoma, melanoma, renal cell carcinoma and head and neck cancer. Findings of the study overall: Clonal expansion from baseline to week 6 occurred in both CD4+ and CD8+ T cells. Nonresponders, in some cases, also had low normalized T-cell clonal expansion. Fewer expanded clones were found on average in CD4+ than in CD8+ T cells.

Trimming removed 2 bases from V and 5 bases from J, with 7 bases in between. Germline CDR1 and CDR2: SGHTS and YDEGEE. The CDR3 runs 12 residues. This clone was seen a single time. Its target is not known. The protocol was immunoSEQ multiplex PCR, while the TCRdb copy is restricted to in-frame clones and leaves out a portion. The sample has approximately 81,000 clones, about 84% seen once; the top ten hold 3.5% to 6%. The chain carries TRBV5-8 and TRBJ1-2; no firm D call. The receptor comes from an adult with an advanced solid tumor such as melanoma, head and neck, liver or kidney cancer. The sample was CD4+ or CD8+ T cells sorted from blood, taken in a trial of the OX40 agonist ivuxolimab. This chain's CDR3 is CASSFDRYGYTF. The CDR3 nucleotides read TGTGCCAGCAGCTTTGACCGGTATGGCTACACCTTC.